Listed here is a single T cell receptor beta chain. The antigen remains unidentified. The primer mix had 60 Vbeta and 13 Jbeta primers. Data came from immunoSEQ multiplex PCR; TCRdb stores just in-frame clones and leaves some out. The sample includes under 200,000 clones, 81% of them seen just once. The CDR3 covers 15 residues. The germline V and J ends were trimmed by 1 base and 0 bases, with 9 bases remaining between them. The germline V gene has CDR1 SEHNR and CDR2 FQNEAQ (reference sequence). The sample is drawn from a study of cytomegalovirus exposure and HLA in healthy donors. Study-level findings and limits: Exclusion as indistinguishable affected some V segments, including TRBV6-2 and TRBV6-3. In an earlier analysis, productive rearrangement rates for most beta V segments clustered near 87% or 30%. Later, an analysis showed that TCR beta chains associated with HLA were more clonally expanded than others that were equally common.

The sequence was obtained from a man aged 35 to 55 in good health and CMV-seropositive. The chain links TRBV7-9 to TRBJ2-5; a possible D gene is TRBD2 (5 bases). Sequenced input: PBMCs. The CDR3 DNA follows: TGTGCCAGCAGCTTAGGAGGTAGCGACCAAGAGACCCAGTACTTC. It specifies CASSLGGSDQETQYF.